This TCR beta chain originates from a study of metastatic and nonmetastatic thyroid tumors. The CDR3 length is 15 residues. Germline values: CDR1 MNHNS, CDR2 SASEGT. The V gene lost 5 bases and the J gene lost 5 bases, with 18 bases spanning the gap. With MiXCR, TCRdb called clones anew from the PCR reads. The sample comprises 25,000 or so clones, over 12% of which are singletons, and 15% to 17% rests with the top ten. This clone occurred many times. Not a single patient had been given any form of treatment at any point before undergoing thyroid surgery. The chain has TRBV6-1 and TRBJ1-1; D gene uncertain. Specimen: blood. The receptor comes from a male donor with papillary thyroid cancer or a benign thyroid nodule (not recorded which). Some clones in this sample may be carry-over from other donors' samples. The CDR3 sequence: CASSPSRAGITEAFF. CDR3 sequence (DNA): TGTGCCAGCAGTCCCTCAAGAGCCGGGATAACTGAAGCTTTCTTT.